The entry that follows covers one TCR beta chain sequence. Its antigen is as yet unknown. Healthy bone marrow donors supplied every sample. The CDR3 is made up of 15 amino acids. Germline V gene lookup returns CDR1 SGHRS and CDR2 YFSETQ. The V gene end was trimmed by 4 bases and the J gene end by 8 bases; junction bases not matched to a gene: 9. The data stem from a study of cytomegalovirus exposure and HLA in healthy donors. Findings and limits, study-wide: In a later analysis, TCR beta V- and J-gene trimming was associated with a missense DCLRE1C variant.

It was with 60 Vbeta and 13 Jbeta primers that the PCR ran. Here immunoSEQ multiplex PCR was the method, and the copy in TCRdb shows in-frame clones only, minus some. Among about 130,000 clones listed, 83% were seen once. The sample taken for sequencing was PBMCs. The clonotype originates from a girl aged 2-10 years in good health and CMV-seronegative. This rearrangement joins TRBV5-1 to TRBJ1-2, with TRBD1 identical over 12 bases. CDR3 sequence reads: CASSARRDRGQGYTF. The CDR3 bases are TGCGCCAGCAGCGCACGCCGGGACAGGGGGCAGGGCTACACCTTC.